These 12 T cell receptor beta chains were sequenced from one sample in a study of blood T cell repertoires in COVID-19 (dated by TCRdb to about 2020). Library prep was done by the immunoSEQ multiplex PCR assay. TCRdb holds this immuneACCESS table with in-frame rearrangements only. Some clones are missing; in checked studies, unresolved V genes explain under half, and the rest has no known cause. The table for this sample lists 150,000 to 200,000 clones; 93% of them were counted only once. Clones ranked in the top ten supply roughly 2.1% of the sample. Specimen: peripheral blood. The source of these receptors is a woman aged 55-75 years with COVID-19, enrolled during active disease.

The J gene is TRBJ2-2, the V gene TRBV6-1; the D gene is possibly TRBD1 (5 bases). The CDR3 is 15 residues long. Germline V lookup: CDR1 MNHNS, CDR2 SASEGT. The V end was cut by 6 bases, the J end by 1 base, with 12 bases between. The CDR3, as DNA: TGTGCCAGCAGCTCGAGGCAGGGGAACACCGGGGAGCTGTTTTTT. Its protein is CASSSRQGNTGELFF.

The chain joins TRBV7-3 to TRBJ1-1; TRBD1 agrees at 8 bases. This CDR3 comprises 14 residues. CDR1 is SGHTA and CDR2 is FQGTGA in the germline V gene. The V segment lost 5 bases and the J segment 1 base; nucleotides outside the gene matches: 3. CDR3 in amino acids: CASSQGTGNTEAFF. The CDR3 bases are TGTGCCAGCAGCCAAGGGACAGGGAACACTGAAGCTTTCTTT.

The gene calls are TRBV11-1 and TRBJ2-1; 8 positions match TRBD1. Germline CDR1 reads SGHAT; CDR2 reads FQDESV (reference sequence). This CDR3 region has 15 residues. The V segment lost 5 bases and the J segment 0 bases; nucleotides outside the gene matches: 3. CDR3 region: CASSPQGASYNEQFF. CDR3 sequence (DNA): TGTGCCAGCAGCCCTCAGGGGGCCTCCTACAATGAGCAGTTCTTC.

A single count supports this clone. V usage is TRBV7-3 and J usage is TRBJ2-2, with 8 positions matching TRBD1. This CDR3 spans 15 amino acids. V was pared by 6 bases and J by 7 bases, with 10 bases of the junction left unmatched. Germline V lookup: CDR1 SGHTA, CDR2 FQGTGA. The CDR3 loop is CASRVRTGQSGELFF. The CDR3 coding sequence is TGTGCCAGCAGAGTACGGACAGGGCAAAGCGGGGAGCTGTTTTTT.

The rearrangement links TRBV3-1 (or the pseudogene TRBV3-2) to TRBJ2-7, with D unclear. V lost 4 bases and J lost 2, with 15 bases in between. CDR3 size: 15 residues. Germline V CDR1 and CDR2: LGHDT, YNNKEL (reference sequence). The CDR3 DNA reads TGTGCCAGCAGCCCCGGGTTAGCTTCTACCTACGAGCAGTACTTC. It yields the protein CASSPGLASTYEQYF.

This rearrangement joins TRBV19 to TRBJ1-4, with a weak D call TRBD1 (5 bases). V dropped 6 bases and J dropped 5 bases, with 13 bases sitting between them. The V gene's germline CDR1 is LNHDA and CDR2 SQIVND (reference sequence). The CDR3 is 14 amino acids. CDR3 coding DNA: TGTGCCAGTAGCACGGGGGGTCCAAATGAAAAACTGTTTTTT. Translating gives CASSTGGPNEKLFF.

The rearrangement joins TRBV15 to TRBJ1-1, with 7 positions matching TRBD1. CDR1 and CDR2 (germline): LNHNV, YYDKDF (reference sequence). This CDR3 contains 17 residues. The junction had 13 bases not matched to a gene; V was cut back by 1 base and J by 5 bases. The CDR3 loop is CATSRVLQGYRGTEAFF. DNA for the CDR3: TGTGCCACCAGCAGAGTTCTACAGGGGTATAGGGGAACTGAAGCTTTCTTT.

The chain has TRBV4-2 and TRBJ1-6; 8 bases are shared with TRBD1. The length of the CDR3 is 14 residues. V was pared by 0 bases and J by 14 bases, with 6 bases of the junction left unmatched. CDR1 and CDR2 from the germline V gene are LGHNA and YNFKEQ. The CDR3 reads CASSQEQGQVALHF. DNA for the CDR3: TGTGCCAGCAGCCAAGAGCAGGGACAGGTGGCCCTCCACTTT.

The rearrangement joins TRBV5-4 to TRBJ1-6; unclear D gene. The germline V and J ends were trimmed by 2 bases and 5 bases, with 2 bases remaining between them. This CDR3 comprises 12 residues. Germline V gene data show CDR1 as SGHNT and CDR2 as YYREEE (reference sequence). CDR3 sequence reads: CASSFDNSPLHF. CDR3 sequence (DNA): TGTGCCAGCAGCTTCGATAATTCACCCCTCCACTTT.

This chain links TRBV7-2 with TRBJ2-5; 9 bases fit TRBD1. Germline CDR1 SGHTA, CDR2 FQGNSA. V lost 6 bases and J lost 4; bases outside the gene matches: 3. The length of the CDR3 is 13 residues. The CDR3 bases are TGTGCCAGCAGTGGGACAGGGAGAGAGACCCAGTACTTC. Translating gives CASSGTGRETQYF.

The chain combines TRBV21-1 with TRBJ1-2; the table gives TRBD1 as D, unverified against the DNA. TRBV21-1 is flagged as a pseudogene. The CDR3 spans 17 residues. In DNA, the CDR3 is TGTGCCAGCAGCACGACGCTTGACAGACTGACTAACTATGGCTACACCTTC. Amino acid sequence: CASSTTLDRLTNYGYTF.

V gene TRBV6-5 combines with J gene TRBJ2-1; perhaps TRBD1 as D (6 bases). V dropped 5 bases and J dropped 11 bases, with 16 bases sitting between them. CDR1 and CDR2 from the germline V gene are MNHEY and SVGAGI. This CDR3 has 13 amino acids. The CDR3: CASSKIHGDKQFF. CDR3 sequence (DNA): TGTGCCAGCAGTAAAATACATGGGGACAAGCAGTTCTTC.